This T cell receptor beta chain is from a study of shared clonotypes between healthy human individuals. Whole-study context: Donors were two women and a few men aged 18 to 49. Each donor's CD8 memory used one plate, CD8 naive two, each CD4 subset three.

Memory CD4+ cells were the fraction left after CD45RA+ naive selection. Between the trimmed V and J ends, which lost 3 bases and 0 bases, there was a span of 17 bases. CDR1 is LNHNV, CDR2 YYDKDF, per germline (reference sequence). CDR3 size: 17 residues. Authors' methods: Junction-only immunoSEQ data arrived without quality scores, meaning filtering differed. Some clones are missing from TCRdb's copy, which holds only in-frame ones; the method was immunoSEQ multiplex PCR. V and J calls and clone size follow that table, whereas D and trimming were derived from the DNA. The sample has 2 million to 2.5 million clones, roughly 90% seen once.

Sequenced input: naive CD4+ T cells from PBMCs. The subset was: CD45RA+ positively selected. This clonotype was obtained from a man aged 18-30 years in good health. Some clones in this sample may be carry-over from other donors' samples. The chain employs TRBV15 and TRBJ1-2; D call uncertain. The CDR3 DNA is TGTGCCACCAGCAGCGCGTTTTACGTGGAAGCTAACTATGGCTACACCTTC. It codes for CATSSAFYVEANYGYTF.